This entry is about one T cell receptor (beta chain). Its antigen specificity is not known. The record has no base qualities; no much larger clone is one base away. The data were obtained in a study of shared clonotypes between healthy human individuals (dated by TCRdb to 2018 to 2020). Looking at the study overall: A couple of women and a few men aged 18 to 49 years were included in the cohort. Per donor, three plates each were used for CD4 naive and CD4 memory, two for CD8 naive, and one for CD8 memory. Blood TCR repertoires of five healthy adults were deeply sequenced to estimate repertoire size and the extent of clonotype sharing between individuals. To increase sequencing depth and limit assay-specific biases, TCR repertoire library preparation and sequencing were carried out by different laboratories using diverse techniques. Between about 0.8 and 9 billion PBMCs per donor were obtained by leukapheresis. Beyond this particular receptor, the publication reports: Larger estimated clonotype richness was generally found for naive subsets than for memory subsets. Across a handful of donors, roughly 5.4% of naive CD4, around 3.3% of naive CD8, approximately 2.5% of memory CD4, and over 0.35% of memory CD8 clonotypes were shared. Rarefaction of sorted-subset datasets indicated incomplete sequencing despite the large sequencing depth. Pairwise subsampling led to the expectation that sequencing depth would affect the degree of clonotype sharing among donors. Sampling was restricted to blood, and TCR repertoires in tissues likely differ from the TCR repertoires found in blood. Because the study included only a small number of donors, the genetic and exposure-history diversity represented was limited. Compared with non-shared clonotypes, the clonotypes found in all four sorted-subset donors had higher generation probabilities.

The junction shows trimming of 2 bases on V and 2 bases on J, and the gene matches do not reach 8 bases of it. The CDR3 runs 17 residues from the cysteine to the phenylalanine. Left in the record is the CDR3 DNA by itself, 51 bases read in frame from the first base. CDR1 is given as SEHNR and CDR2 as FQNEAQ, both from the germline V gene (reference sequence). Using the deep immunoSEQ assay, TCR CDR3 regions were amplified from genomic DNA by multiplex PCR. Extracted genomic DNA from each cell subset was spread evenly across all wells of several immunoSEQ 96-well plates, with each plate serving as a replicate. For sorted subsets, about 200 ng genomic DNA, equal to about 30,000 T cell genomes, was loaded into each replicate PCR. Purified libraries were measured with a Qubit 3.0 fluorometer, size-checked on a Bioanalyzer 2100, and measured again with the KAPA Library Quantification kit. Each immunoSEQ 96-well plate was sequenced on its own single-read 150-cycle Illumina NextSeq 550 flow cell. As for how the authors treated the data: The immunoSEQ output contained only junctional sequences without quality scores, so filtering could not match that applied to full-length reads. Sequences were annotated with PyIR, a Python wrapper for IgBLAST v1.9, and V/J genes and CDR3 were assigned using IMGT germline references. Reads were filtered out if the reads had weak V/J assignments (E-value above 1e-6), no CDR3, stop codons, out-of-frame junctions, or ambiguous translated residues. V3J clonotypes were defined as sequences sharing the same inferred V gene, J gene, and CDR3 amino acid sequence. To compute the percentage overlap between repertoires, the number of shared unique clonotypes was divided by the size of the smaller repertoire. Three approaches were used to assess repertoire richness: RTK rarefaction, the Chao1 estimator, and Recon v2.1 estimates of unobserved clonotypes. OLGA was used to compute generation probabilities for all TCRbeta clonotypes that the gDNA method yielded from a few donors. In its TCRdb copy, this immuneACCESS table keeps in-frame sequences only and misses some clones. Where compared with another copy, unresolved V genes explain less than half of these, and the others have no known cause. From that table come the V and J calls and clone size; the DNA was used to work out D and trimming. The sample has over 2,000,000 clones on record, just over 90% of them singletons. The biggest ten clones account for less than 2% of the sample.

CD8 naive samples were CD45RO-negative cells positively selected for CCR7, giving a CD45RA+CCR7+ population that excluded TemRA cells. The donors were healthy, HIV-negative adults who had no recently reported acute infections or vaccinations. All donors were Caucasian adults living in Nashville, Tennessee, USA. Blood was collected by leukapheresis, and PBMCs were isolated by Ficoll-Histopaque density gradient centrifugation and then cryopreserved in liquid nitrogen vapor phase. Analytical flow cytometry was used to check the purity and quantity of each magnetically sorted T cell population. Genomic DNA was isolated from every sorted fraction and measured by UV absorbance on a Nanodrop 2000c.

Here the chain combines TRBV7-9 and TRBJ2-3, with TRBD2 identical over 9 junction bases. Specimen: naive CD8+ T cells from PBMCs. The cell subset or site tag for this specimen amounts to: CD45RA+CCR7+. The origin of this receptor is a man younger than 30 in good health. Some clones in this sample may be carry-over from other donors' samples. In nucleotides, the sequence is TGTGCCAGCAGCTTAATAGGTCTAGCGGGATCCACAGATACGCAGTATTTT. The resulting protein is CASSLIGLAGSTDTQYF.